The 20 T cell receptor beta chains reported below all come from one sample, sequenced in a study of Ad26.COV2.S vaccination and SARS-CoV-2 variants. Produced via immunoSEQ multiplex PCR; TCRdb's table is partial and in-frame only. The sample lists 300,000 to 450,000 clones; approximately 84% were seen once. Sample treatment: approximately 18 received Ad26.COV2.S at low or high dose, single or two shots; roughly five received placebo; per-sample allocation not given. At day 63 after the first vaccine or placebo injection, samples were drawn. The source material was peripheral blood, sampled in a trial of Ad26.COV2.S vaccine versus placebo. These TCRs come from a person aged 18-60 years who received the Ad26.COV2.S COVID-19 vaccine or a placebo.

This chain uses TRBV5-5 with TRBJ2-5; tentative D call: TRBD2 (6 bases). V was pared by 4 bases and J by 2 bases, with 12 bases between. The CDR3 has 14 amino acids. The germline gives CDR1 SGHKS, CDR2 YYEKEE (reference sequence). CDR3 nucleotides: TGTGCCAGCAGCGATCCGGGACTTCAAGAGACCCAGTACTTC. The encoded protein is CASSDPGLQETQYF.

The CDR3 spells CASRRLAGGLYEQYF. The DNA of the CDR3 is TGCGCCAGCAGAAGACTAGCGGGAGGGCTCTACGAGCAGTACTTC. J is TRBJ2-7 and V is TRBV5-1; 14 nucleotides align to TRBD2. Per the germline V gene, CDR1 is SGHRS and CDR2 is YFSETQ. The CDR3 covers 15 residues. V lost 5 bases and J lost 3; bases outside the gene matches: 4.

The chain is built from TRBV30 and TRBJ1-5; D remains ambiguous. This CDR3 comprises 12 residues. The germline V gene has CDR1 GTSNPN and CDR2 SVGIG (reference sequence). The ends were cut back, 2 bases at V and 5 bases at J, with 7 bases in the middle. The CDR3 DNA is TGTGCCTGGAGTTCAGAATATCAGCCCCAGCATTTT. Encoded protein: CAWSSEYQPQHF.

This rearrangement joins TRBV5-1 to TRBJ2-3; D unresolved. With 4 bases removed from V and 2 bases from J, the gap between germline ends came to 5 bases. Germline values: CDR1 SGHRS, CDR2 YFSETQ. The CDR3 runs to 12 residues. CDR3 sequence (DNA): TGCGCCAGCAGCGTCGCCACAGATACGCAGTATTTT. Translating gives CASSVATDTQYF. Supplemented by reference TRBV5-1 and TRBJ2-3, the full variable domain reads KAGVTQTPRYLIKTRGQQVTLSCSPISGHRSVSWYQQTPGQGLQFLFEYFSETQRNKGNFPGRFSGRQFSNSRSEMNVSTLELGDSALYLCASSVATDTQYFGPGTRLTVL.

The V and J genes are TRBV18 and TRBJ1-1; D remains unclear. Germline V gene lookup returns CDR1 KGHSH and CDR2 LQKENI. Trimming removed 2 bases at V and 1 base at J, with 11 bases between. This CDR3 contains 15 residues. CDR3 protein: CASSPSSNTNTEAFF. The CDR3 region has the DNA TGTGCCAGCTCACCATCCTCAAATACGAACACTGAAGCTTTCTTT.

This chain uses TRBV15 with TRBJ1-1; D gene ambiguous. The V gene's germline CDR1 is LNHNV and CDR2 YYDKDF (reference sequence). This CDR3 contains 13 residues. Trimming stripped 4 bases from V and 12 bases from J, with 18 bases between. The CDR3 DNA reads as TGTGCCACCAGCATGTTCGATGTTCCTCGGCCTTTCTTT. It specifies CATSMFDVPRPFF.

This CDR3 reads CASSQEPADTQYF. The DNA for the CDR3 is TGCGCCAGCAGCCAAGAACCGGCCGATACGCAGTATTTT. The J gene is TRBJ2-3, the V gene TRBV4-3; D is unresolved. Germline lookup yields CDR1 LGHNA and CDR2 YSLEER. The CDR3 loop spans 13 amino acids. The V end was cut by 0 bases, the J end by 6 bases, with 7 bases between.

The V call is TRBV7-2, the J call TRBJ2-2; D gene uncertain. Germline-derived CDR1 and CDR2 are SGHTA and FQGNSA. The CDR3 covers 15 residues. The germline V and J ends were trimmed by 1 base and 4 bases, with 10 bases remaining between them. CDR3 sequence: CASSLGLVRTGELFF. The CDR3 coding sequence is TGTGCCAGCAGCTTAGGCCTAGTTCGCACCGGGGAGCTGTTTTTT.

This clone has just one count. The V gene is TRBV24-1, the J gene TRBJ2-1, with D maybe TRBD2 (6 bases). Germline lookup yields CDR1 KGHDR and CDR2 SFDVKD. The CDR3 covers 14 residues. Trimming took 3 bases from V and 4 from J, leaving 9 bases between them. The CDR3 DNA follows: TGTGCCACCAGTGATGGGACTCCGTACAATGAGCAGTTCTTC. It encodes CATSDGTPYNEQFF.

The chain has TRBV5-4 and TRBJ2-3; D is perhaps TRBD1 (5 bases). Germline CDR1 SGHNT, CDR2 YYREEE (reference sequence). The ends were cut back, 3 bases at V and 0 bases at J, with 11 bases in the middle. The CDR3 is 15 amino acids. CDR3 sequence reads: CASSWSTDSTDTQYF. DNA of the CDR3: TGTGCCAGCAGCTGGTCGACAGACAGCACAGATACGCAGTATTTT.

This clone appeared a single time. V is TRBV5-8 and J is TRBJ2-1; the match to TRBD2 covers 12 bases. This CDR3 spans 13 amino acids. CDR1 SGHTS and CDR2 YDEGEE come from the germline V gene. The J segment lost 14 bases and the V segment lost 0 bases, leaving 3 bases of the junction unmatched. CDR3: CASSLVLAGGKFF. The CDR3 DNA is TGTGCCAGCAGCTTGGTACTAGCGGGGGGAAAGTTCTTC.

The chain has TRBV14 and TRBJ1-1; a possible D gene is TRBD1 (6 bases). Germline V gene data show CDR1 as SGHDN and CDR2 as FVKESK. Trimming shortened V by 5 bases and J by 1 base, and 8 bases separated the two germline ends. This CDR3 comprises 13 residues. CDR3 sequence: CASSDRQNTEAFF. In DNA, the CDR3 is TGTGCCAGCAGCGACAGGCAGAACACTGAAGCTTTCTTT.

This clone showed up just once. The chain joins TRBV7-9 to TRBJ2-1; 10 bases are a match to TRBD2. Germline CDR1 is SEHNR and CDR2 is FQNEAQ (reference sequence). The CDR3 has 16 residues. V was pared by 5 bases and J by 6 bases, with 10 bases of the junction left unmatched. Written as DNA, the CDR3 is TGTGCCAGCAGCCCCCCCGGGGCTAGCGGGGGCAATGAGCAGTTCTTC. Amino acids: CASSPPGASGGNEQFF.

The chain employs TRBV13 and TRBJ2-6, with D possibly TRBD2 on 5 matching bases. Trimming took off 5 bases at V and 0 bases at J, with 8 bases between the two ends. Looked up from germline, CDR1 is PRHDT and CDR2 is FYEKMQ (reference sequence). CDR3 length: 15 amino acids. CDR3 amino acids: CASSTRSSGANVLTF. CDR3 DNA sequence: TGTGCCAGCAGCACTAGAAGCTCTGGGGCCAACGTCCTGACTTTC.

J is TRBJ2-6 and V is TRBV19; D remains unclear. CDR3 size: 14 residues. Germline V lookup: CDR1 LNHDA, CDR2 SQIVND (reference sequence). Deletions cut 3 bases from V and 0 bases from J, with 3 bases between. This chain's CDR3 is CASSIGSGANVLTF. The CDR3 nucleotides are TGTGCCAGTAGTATTGGCTCTGGGGCCAACGTCCTGACTTTC.

J is TRBJ2-7 and V is TRBV5-8, with TRBD1 identical over 10 bases. The junction had 5 bases not matched to a gene; V was cut back by 0 bases and J by 5 bases. Looked up from germline, CDR1 is SGHTS and CDR2 is YDEGEE. This CDR3 contains 15 residues. The CDR3 region has the DNA TGTGCCAGCAGCTTGGTTGGGACAGGGGCCCACGAGCAGTACTTC. This sequence encodes CASSLVGTGAHEQYF.

This chain's CDR3 is CASIRGGGGVDEQFF. DNA of the CDR3: TGTGCCAGCATCCGAGGGGGCGGGGGTGTAGATGAGCAGTTCTTC. This chain uses TRBV28 with TRBJ2-1; the D gene could be TRBD1 or TRBD2 (7 bases each). Germline CDR1 is MDHEN and CDR2 is SYDVKM. The CDR3 consists of 15 residues. Trimming took 7 bases from V and 8 from J, leaving 21 bases between them.

This chain links TRBV11-2 with TRBJ2-5; D may be TRBD2 (6 bases). This CDR3 contains 15 residues. Per germline, CDR1 SGHAT and CDR2 FQNNGV. Trimming left V 4 bases short and J 2 bases short, with 14 bases between. The CDR3, as DNA: TGTGCCAGCAGCTCGAATCTAGCGATTCAAGAGACCCAGTACTTC. Protein sequence: CASSSNLAIQETQYF. Variable domain in full (rest from reference TRBV11-2 and TRBJ2-5): EAGVAQSPRYKIIEKRQSVAFWCNPISGHATLYWYQQILGQGPKLLIQFQNNGVVDDSQLPKDRFSAERLKGVDSTLKIQPAKLEDSAVYLCASSSNLAIQETQYFGPGTRLLVL.

This rearrangement joins TRBV3-1 (or the pseudogene TRBV3-2) to TRBJ1-2; TRBD1 aligns across 9 bases. The germline gives CDR1 LGHDT, CDR2 YNNKEL (reference sequence). The CDR3 has 14 residues. The V gene end was trimmed by 6 bases and the J gene end by 8 bases; junction bases not matched to a gene: 10. CDR3 in DNA: TGTGCCAGCAGTTTCGGACAGGGGAATTTCGGCTACACCTTC. Translated: CASSFGQGNFGYTF.

The chain couples TRBV6-5 to TRBJ2-1; D uncertain. The V end lost 2 bases, the J end lost 2 bases, and 10 bases lay between the germline ends. Per the germline V gene, CDR1 is MNHEY and CDR2 is SVGAGI. The CDR3 is 15 amino acids. Written as DNA, the CDR3 is TGTGCCAGCAGTTACACTGCTACAGCCTACAATGAGCAGTTCTTC. It yields the protein CASSYTATAYNEQFF.